These T cell receptor beta chains were read from a single sample in a study of regulatory T cells in long-lasting Graves disease. TCRdb passed the multiplex PCR reads through MiXCR, listing each CDR3 protein once. The sample yields 300,000 to 400,000 distinct CDR3 sequences, approximately 16% seen once. The sample also formed part of further work on T cells in Graves' hyperthyroidism and ophthalmopathy.

The input for sequencing was peripheral blood mononuclear cells (PBMCs), taken at new diagnosis, from a patient treated with antithyroid drugs. Receptors were obtained from a man aged 35-49 years with Graves disease. The CDR3 runs from the conserved cysteine through the conserved F or W. The D gene is left open where the match is weak. Rows give clone size only sometimes, using once, few, many, or a class for an expanded clone.

V	D	J	size	DNA	CDR3
TRBV2	-	TRBJ1-3	once	TGTGCCAGCACCCCGGAACGGGCGGGCTCTGGAAACACCATATATTTT	CASTPERAGSGNTIYF
TRBV30	TRBD2	TRBJ2-1	many	TGTGCCTGGAGTCCAACTAGCGGGGTCTACAATGAGCAGTTCTTC	CAWSPTSGVYNEQFF
TRBV9	-	TRBJ1-6	-	TGTGCCAGCAGCTCCATTAATTCACCCCTCCACTTT	CASSSINSPLHF
TRBV29-1	TRBD1	TRBJ2-7	-	TGCAGCGGATCCGGGACAGGGGGCTACGAGCAGTACTTC	CSGSGTGGYEQYF
TRBV12-3/TRBV12-4	TRBD2	TRBJ2-3	many	TGTGCCAGCAGTGCACTAGCGGGGGTTGTAGATACGCAGTATTTT	CASSALAGVVDTQYF
TRBV10-3	TRBD1	TRBJ2-7	few	TGTGCCATCAAATCGGGACAGGGAAGATCCTACGAGCAGTACTTC	CAIKSGQGRSYEQYF
TRBV2	-	TRBJ1-1	many	TGTGCCAGCAGTCGAGACAGGCTCTTTCCCCTGAACACTGAAGCTTTCTTT	CASSRDRLFPLNTEAFF
TRBV28	-	TRBJ1-5	-	TGTGCCAGCAGTTTTTACTCACTCGTTCAGCCCCAGCATTTT	CASSFYSLVQPQHF
TRBV5-1	-	TRBJ2-6	-	TGCGCCAGCAGCATAACCACCTTCCGGCCAGGGGCCAACGTCCTGACTTTC	CASSITTFRPGANVLTF
TRBV12-3/TRBV12-4	-	TRBJ1-1	many	TGTGCCAGCAGACCCCGAGGGGAGGTAAGCACTGAAGCTTTCTTT	CASRPRGEVSTEAFF
TRBV4-3	-	TRBJ2-5	-	TGCGCCAGCAGCCAAGACATATCGGACCAAGAGACCCAGTACTTC	CASSQDISDQETQYF
TRBV10-3	TRBD1	TRBJ2-1	many	TGTGCCATCAGTGTGGGGGACAGGGGAACCTACAATGAGCAGTTCTTC	CAISVGDRGTYNEQFF
TRBV6-2/TRBV6-3	-	TRBJ2-7	many	TGTGCCAGCAGTTACCCACGCGGAGGGGACCCCTACGAGCAGTACTTC	CASSYPRGGDPYEQYF
TRBV10-3	TRBD2	TRBJ2-5	-	TGTGCCATCAGTGAGGGGGGGGGGAAGACCCAGTACTTC	CAISEGGGKTQYF
TRBV4-1	TRBD1	TRBJ2-3	once	TGCGCCAGCAGCCAAGATCCGACAGGGGGCTATCCGAGCACAGATACGCAGTATTTT	CASSQDPTGGYPSTDTQYF
TRBV6-1	TRBD1	TRBJ2-1	many	TGTGCCAGCAGTACCGGGACAGGCGACTACAATGAGCAGTTCTTC	CASSTGTGDYNEQFF
TRBV13	-	TRBJ2-7	-	TGTGCCAGCAGCTTCTCGGACAGCTCCTACGAGCAGTACTTC	CASSFSDSSYEQYF
TRBV7-9	TRBD1	TRBJ2-1	-	TGTGCCAGCAGCTGGCCCGGGACAGATGTATACAATGAGCAGTTCTTC	CASSWPGTDVYNEQFF
TRBV6-1	TRBD1	TRBJ2-5	few	TGTGCCAGCAGTAAGCAGCCGTGGACCGACAGGGAAGAGACCCAGTACTTC	CASSKQPWTDREETQYF
TRBV11-2	-	TRBJ2-7	many	TGTGCCAGCAGCCTCGGGGACGGGAGCTCCTACGAGCAGTACTTC	CASSLGDGSSYEQYF
TRBV19	-	TRBJ1-5	few	TGTGCCAGTAGTTCCACGGGGGCCCGCAATCAGCCCCAGCATTTT	CASSSTGARNQPQHF
TRBV2	-	TRBJ2-7	many	TGTGCCAGCAGTGGCAGGACAGCCACCTACGAGCAGTACTTC	CASSGRTATYEQYF
TRBV5-1	TRBD1	TRBJ2-1	many	TGCGCCAGCAGGGACAGGGGGCCCTACAATGAGCAGTTCTTC	CASRDRGPYNEQFF
TRBV20-1	-	TRBJ2-1	many	TGCAGTGCTAGAAGGACCACCTTGTACTCCTACAATGAGCAGTTCTTC	CSARRTTLYSYNEQFF